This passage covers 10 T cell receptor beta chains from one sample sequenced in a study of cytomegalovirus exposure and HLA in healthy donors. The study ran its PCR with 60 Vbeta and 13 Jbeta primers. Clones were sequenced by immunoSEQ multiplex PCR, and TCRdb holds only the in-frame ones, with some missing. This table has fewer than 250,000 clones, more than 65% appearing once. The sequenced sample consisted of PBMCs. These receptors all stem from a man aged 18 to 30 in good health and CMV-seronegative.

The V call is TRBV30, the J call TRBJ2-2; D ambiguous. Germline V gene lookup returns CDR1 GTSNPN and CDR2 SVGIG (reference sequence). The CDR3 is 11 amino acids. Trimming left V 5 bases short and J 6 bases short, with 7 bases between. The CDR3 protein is CAWSTAGELFF. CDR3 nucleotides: TGTGCCTGGTCAACGGCCGGGGAGCTGTTTTTT.

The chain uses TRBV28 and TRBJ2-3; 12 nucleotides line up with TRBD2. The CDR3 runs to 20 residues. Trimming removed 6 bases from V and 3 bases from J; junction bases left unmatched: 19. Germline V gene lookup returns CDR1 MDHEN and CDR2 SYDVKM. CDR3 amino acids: CASRPGPRLAGGPGTDTQYF. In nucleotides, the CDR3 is TGTGCCAGCAGGCCGGGGCCGAGGCTAGCGGGAGGGCCGGGGACAGATACGCAGTATTTT.

The CDR3 region is CASSYGTSGNTIYF. The CDR3 coding sequence is TGTGCCAGCAGTTACGGGACATCTGGAAACACCATATATTTT. This chain connects TRBV6-6 to TRBJ1-3; TRBD1 might be the D (6 bases). V lost 2 bases and J lost 1, with 6 bases in between. The length of the CDR3 is 14 residues. The germline gives CDR1 MNHNY, CDR2 SVGAGI (reference sequence).

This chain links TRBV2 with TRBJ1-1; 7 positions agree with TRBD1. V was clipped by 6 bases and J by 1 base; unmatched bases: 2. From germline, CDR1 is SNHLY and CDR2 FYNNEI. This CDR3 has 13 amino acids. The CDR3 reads CASSGQANTEAFF. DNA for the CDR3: TGTGCCAGCAGCGGACAGGCGAACACTGAAGCTTTCTTT.

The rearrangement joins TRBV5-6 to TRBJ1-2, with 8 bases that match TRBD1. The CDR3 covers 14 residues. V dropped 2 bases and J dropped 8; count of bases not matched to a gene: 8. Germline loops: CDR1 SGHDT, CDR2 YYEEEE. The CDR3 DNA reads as TGTGCCAGCAGCTTAGGACAGGGTCTTCGGGGCTACACCTTC. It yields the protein CASSLGQGLRGYTF.

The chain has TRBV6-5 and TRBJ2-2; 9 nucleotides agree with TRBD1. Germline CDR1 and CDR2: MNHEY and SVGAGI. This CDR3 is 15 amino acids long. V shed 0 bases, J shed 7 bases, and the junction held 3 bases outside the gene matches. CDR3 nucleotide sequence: TGTGCCAGCAGTTACTCAACAGGGGGCGACGGGGAGCTGTTTTTT. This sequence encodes CASSYSTGGDGELFF.

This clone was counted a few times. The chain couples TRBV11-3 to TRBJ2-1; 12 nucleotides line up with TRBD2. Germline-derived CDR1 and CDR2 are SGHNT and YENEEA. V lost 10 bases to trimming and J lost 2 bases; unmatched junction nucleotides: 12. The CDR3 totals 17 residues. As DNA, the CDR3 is TGTGCCACCCGGAAGACTAGCGGGAGAGGTACCTACAATGAGCAGTTCTTC. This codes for CATRKTSGRGTYNEQFF.

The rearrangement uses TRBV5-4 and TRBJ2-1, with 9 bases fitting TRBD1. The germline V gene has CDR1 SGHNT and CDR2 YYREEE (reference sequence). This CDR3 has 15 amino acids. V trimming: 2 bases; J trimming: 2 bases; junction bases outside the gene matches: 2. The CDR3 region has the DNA TGTGCCAGCAGCTTTCGGACAGGGGCCTACAATGAGCAGTTCTTC. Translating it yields CASSFRTGAYNEQFF.

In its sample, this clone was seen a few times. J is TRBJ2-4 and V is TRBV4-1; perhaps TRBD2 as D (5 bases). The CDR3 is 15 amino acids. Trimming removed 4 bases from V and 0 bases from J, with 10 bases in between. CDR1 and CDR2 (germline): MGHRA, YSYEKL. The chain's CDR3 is CASSRPGGAKNIQYF. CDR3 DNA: TGCGCCAGCAGCCGCCCCGGAGGAGCCAAAAACATTCAGTACTTC.

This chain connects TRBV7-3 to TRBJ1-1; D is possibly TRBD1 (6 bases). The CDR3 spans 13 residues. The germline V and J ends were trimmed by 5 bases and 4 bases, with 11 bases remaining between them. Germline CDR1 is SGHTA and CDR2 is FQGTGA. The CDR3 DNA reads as TGTGCCAGCAGCCAGGGGCCGGTCACTGAAGCTTTCTTT. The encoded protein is CASSQGPVTEAFF.